One and the same sample provided the 21 T cell receptor beta chains below, sequenced in a study of OX40 agonist ivuxolimab in advanced cancers. TCRdb's table, derived via immunoSEQ multiplex PCR, lists solely in-frame clones and lacks some. The sample yields roughly 53,000 clones, over 80% seen once. This specimen consisted of CD4+ or CD8+ T cells sorted from blood, obtained in a trial of the OX40 agonist ivuxolimab. All receptors derive from an adult with an advanced solid tumor such as melanoma, head and neck, liver or kidney cancer.

The gene calls are TRBV19 and TRBJ1-1; D possibly corresponds to TRBD1 (6 bases). CDR3 length: 12 amino acids. The V end lost 9 bases, the J end lost 0 bases, and 8 bases lay between the germline ends. Germline-derived CDR1 and CDR2 are LNHDA and SQIVND (reference sequence). CDR3 DNA sequence: TGTGCCAGCAGGGACATGAACACTGAAGCTTTCTTT. This gives the protein CASRDMNTEAFF.

The chain combines TRBV28 with TRBJ2-7; 8 nucleotides align to TRBD1. The CDR3 runs 15 residues. The germline CDR1 and CDR2 sequences are MDHEN and SYDVKM. V lost 5 bases and J lost 7; bases outside the gene matches: 13. The CDR3 spells CASSRTLDRVDEQYF. For the CDR3, the DNA is TGTGCCAGCAGTCGTACTCTGGACAGGGTTGATGAGCAGTACTTC.

This clone was recorded a few times. V gene TRBV5-6 combines with J gene TRBJ1-1; D may be TRBD1 (6 bases). There are 15 residues in the CDR3. V was cut by 0 bases and J by 1 base, with 10 bases left in between. The germline V gene has CDR1 SGHDT and CDR2 YYEEEE. The CDR3 nucleotides read TGTGCCAGCAGCTTGGGGGGACACAAGAACACTGAAGCTTTCTTT. It is translated as CASSLGGHKNTEAFF.

In its sample, this clone was seen once. The CDR3 is CASSDSGLASTDTQYF. The CDR3 nucleotides read TGTGCCAGCAGTGACAGCGGGCTAGCGAGCACAGATACGCAGTATTTT. V gene TRBV6-4 combines with J gene TRBJ2-3; D possibly corresponds to TRBD2 (6 bases). This CDR3 comprises 16 residues. Between the trimmed V and J ends, which lost 2 bases and 0 bases, there was a span of 12 bases. Per the germline V gene, CDR1 is MRHNA and CDR2 is SNTAGT.

This chain connects TRBV4-1 to TRBJ1-5; no firm D call. V was cut by 0 bases and J by 0 bases, with 12 bases left in between. The CDR3 contains 17 residues. Germline V gene lookup returns CDR1 MGHRA and CDR2 YSYEKL. The CDR3 DNA reads as TGCGCCAGCAGCCAAGATTGGCCACTTGATAGCAATCAGCCCCAGCATTTT. Its protein product is CASSQDWPLDSNQPQHF.

The chain recombines TRBV10-3 with TRBJ2-5; no definite D call. The V end lost 2 bases, the J end lost 2 bases, and 21 bases lay between the germline ends. The CDR3 is 18 residues long. Germline values: CDR1 ENHRY, CDR2 SYGVKD. DNA of the CDR3: TGTGCCATCAGTGAGCAGCTAGAATCTCGCTCTCGGCAAGAGACCCAGTACTTC. Amino acids: CAISEQLESRSRQETQYF.

CDR3 sequence reads: CASSLTGGPYNEQFF. CDR3 in DNA: TGCGCCAGCAGCTTGACCGGGGGTCCCTACAATGAGCAGTTCTTC. The rearrangement joins TRBV5-1 to TRBJ2-1; D might be TRBD2 (6 bases). CDR3 length: 15 residues. Trimming took 1 base from V and 2 from J, leaving 10 bases between them. Germline lookup yields CDR1 SGHRS and CDR2 YFSETQ.

The chain uses TRBV6-5 and TRBJ2-2, with D unresolved. V dropped 6 bases and J dropped 0 bases, with 8 bases sitting between them. Per germline, CDR1 MNHEY and CDR2 SVGAGI. The CDR3 contains 14 residues. In DNA form, the CDR3 reads TGTGCCAGCAGCAACTGGGCGAACACCGGGGAGCTGTTTTTT. Amino acid sequence: CASSNWANTGELFF.

Notes on this clone: One junction end does not reproduce the germline sequence, and a read error may be involved. This sequence joins TRBV6-1 and TRBJ2-7; D is possibly TRBD1 (6 bases). This CDR3 has 11 amino acids. From germline, CDR1 is MNHNS and CDR2 SASEGT. The CDR3 region is CASSEGQGQDF. The CDR3 nucleotides read TGTGCCAGCAGTGAGGGGCAGGGGCAAGACTTC.

The chain joins TRBV5-1 to TRBJ2-1, with 8 bases aligning to TRBD1. Germline V gives CDR1 SGHRS, CDR2 YFSETQ. Trimming removed 4 bases from V and 0 bases from J; junction bases left unmatched: 0. The CDR3 covers 14 residues. The CDR3 reads CASSGTGSYNEQFF. As DNA, the CDR3 is TGCGCCAGCAGCGGGACAGGCTCCTACAATGAGCAGTTCTTC.

The chain joins TRBV4-1 to TRBJ1-3, with no clear D. The CDR3 spans 16 residues. From germline, CDR1 is MGHRA and CDR2 YSYEKL. The V and J ends lost 2 bases and 0 bases respectively, with 11 bases between them. CDR3 nucleotide sequence: TGCGCCAGCAGCCAACCGGCAGTAGACTCTGGAAACACCATATATTTT. This sequence encodes CASSQPAVDSGNTIYF.

This clone was recorded only once. The gene calls are TRBV5-4 and TRBJ2-5; the match to TRBD2 covers 13 bases. The CDR3 runs 15 residues. The germline V gene encodes CDR1 SGHNT and CDR2 YYREEE (reference sequence). Losses at the gene ends were 4 bases for V and 4 bases for J; bases not matched to a gene: 4. The CDR3 spells CASSTSGGAGETQYF. CDR3 DNA: TGTGCCAGCAGCACTAGCGGGGGGGCGGGAGAGACCCAGTACTTC.

The rearrangement joins TRBV30 to TRBJ2-5; TRBD2 agrees at 9 bases. The junction had 12 bases not matched to a gene; V was cut back by 2 bases and J by 5 bases. Germline loops: CDR1 GTSNPN, CDR2 SVGIG (reference sequence). The CDR3 sequence is 16 residues long. CDR3 nucleotide sequence: TGTGCCTGGAGTCACCCTGTAGCGGGAGCGGGCGAGACCCAGTACTTC. Its protein is CAWSHPVAGAGETQYF. Based on the CDR3 plus reference TRBV30 and TRBJ2-5, the full variable domain is SQTIHQWPATLVQPVGSPLSLECTVEGTSNPNLYWYRQAAGRGLQLLFYSVGIGQISSEVPQNLSASRPQDRQFILSSKKLLLSDSGFYLCAWSHPVAGAGETQYFGPGTRLLVL.

The chain carries TRBV5-1 and TRBJ1-1; the D is unclear. The V end was cut by 7 bases, the J end by 7 bases, with 20 bases between. There are 14 residues in the CDR3. Germline V gene lookup returns CDR1 SGHRS and CDR2 YFSETQ. The CDR3 DNA follows: TGCGCCAGCGTAGCCGCGTATGGGGATAATGAAGCTTTCTTT. This sequence encodes CASVAAYGDNEAFF. The whole variable domain, remainder taken from reference TRBV5-1 and TRBJ1-1, is KAGVTQTPRYLIKTRGQQVTLSCSPISGHRSVSWYQQTPGQGLQFLFEYFSETQRNKGNFPGRFSGRQFSNSRSEMNVSTLELGDSALYLCASVAAYGDNEAFFGQGTRLTVV.

V is TRBV13 and J is TRBJ1-5, with D uncertain. This CDR3 is 12 amino acids long. The ends were cut back, 5 bases at V and 6 bases at J, with 8 bases in the middle. CDR1 is PRHDT, CDR2 FYEKMQ, per germline (reference sequence). This CDR3 reads CASSNLGQPQHF. CDR3 nucleotide sequence: TGTGCCAGCAGCAACTTAGGTCAGCCCCAGCATTTT.

The V gene is TRBV6-1, the J gene TRBJ1-2; the D is unclear. V lost 7 bases to trimming and J lost 4 bases, with 10 bases between them. CDR1 is MNHNS, CDR2 SASEGT, per germline. CDR3 length: 12 residues. The CDR3 region has the DNA TGTGCCAGCACGTTCACGGGCTATGGCTACACCTTC. As protein: CASTFTGYGYTF.

The chain couples TRBV29-1 to TRBJ2-2; 7 nucleotides agree with TRBD1. Germline values: CDR1 SQVTM, CDR2 ANQGSEA. The V and J ends lost 7 bases and 2 bases, in that order; junction bases with no gene match: 7. This CDR3 has 14 amino acids. DNA for the CDR3: TGCAGCGCCTCCGGGACAGCAAACACCGGGGAGCTGTTTTTT. This gives the protein CSASGTANTGELFF.

The V call is TRBV27, the J call TRBJ1-1, with 8 positions matching TRBD1. From germline, CDR1 is MNHEY and CDR2 SMNVEV (reference sequence). This CDR3 comprises 16 residues. Trimming took 5 bases from V and 2 from J; bases not matched to a gene: 10. CDR3 sequence reads: CASSPMTGVLNTEAFF. In nucleotides, the CDR3 is TGTGCCAGCAGTCCCATGACAGGGGTCCTAAACACTGAAGCTTTCTTT.

The V gene is TRBV2, the J gene TRBJ2-5; TRBD1 matches 11 bases. The CDR3 is 15 residues long. Germline V gene sequence: CDR1 SNHLY, CDR2 FYNNEI. Trimming cost V 6 bases and J 4 bases; bases outside gene matches: 7. CDR3 sequence: CASRGTGGLRETQYF. The CDR3 bases are TGTGCCAGCAGGGGGACAGGGGGTTTGCGAGAGACCCAGTACTTC.

The chain links TRBV19 to TRBJ1-1; D remains unclear. Germline loops: CDR1 LNHDA, CDR2 SQIVND (reference sequence). V dropped 5 bases and J dropped 1 base, with 11 bases sitting between them. There are 14 residues in the CDR3. The chain's CDR3 is CASSGHTANTEAFF. Here the CDR3 DNA reads TGTGCCAGTAGTGGTCATACAGCGAACACTGAAGCTTTCTTT.

The table lists this clone with a few counts. The V gene is TRBV5-4, the J gene TRBJ1-1; 8 positions match TRBD1. The V gene end was trimmed by 3 bases and the J gene end by 3 bases; junction bases not matched to a gene: 10. The germline V gene has CDR1 SGHNT and CDR2 YYREEE (reference sequence). The CDR3 loop spans 16 amino acids. The CDR3 coding sequence is TGTGCCAGCAGCTCGGACAGGGAAGGCGGGTACACTGAAGCTTTCTTT. As protein: CASSSDREGGYTEAFF.